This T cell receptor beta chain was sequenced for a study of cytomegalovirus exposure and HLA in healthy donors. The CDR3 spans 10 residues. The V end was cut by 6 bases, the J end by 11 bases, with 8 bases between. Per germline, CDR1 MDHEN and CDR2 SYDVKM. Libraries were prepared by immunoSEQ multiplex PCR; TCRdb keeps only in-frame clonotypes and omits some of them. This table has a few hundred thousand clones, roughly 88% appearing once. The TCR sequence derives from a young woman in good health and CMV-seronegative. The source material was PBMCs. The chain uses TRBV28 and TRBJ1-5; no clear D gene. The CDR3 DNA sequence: TGTGCCAGCAGCACAATTGCCCAGCATTTT. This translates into CASSTIAQHF.